Listed below are T cell receptor beta chains from one sample, sequenced in a study of post-analysis software for immune sequencing data. MiXCR, applied by TCRdb to the PCR reads, yields one record per CDR3 protein. The repertoire includes over 700,000 distinct CDR3 sequences, roughly 27% of them detected once, and roughly 0.57% sits in the top ten. Sequenced input: blood. The source of these receptors is a girl between 10 and 17 years old with multiple sclerosis. CDR3s include the opening cysteine and the closing phenylalanine or tryptophan. The order of the fields is V gene, CDR3 length, D gene, clone size, J gene, CDR3 protein, CDR3 DNA. D genes are given only for firm matches. Size values are once, few and many counts, or a class for expanded clones, and some rows have none.

TRBV3-1	15	-	few	TRBJ2-1	CASSQGPPTYNEQFF	TGTGCCAGCAGCCAAGGGCCACCTACCTACAATGAGCAGTTCTTC
TRBV7-2	17	-	-	TRBJ2-3	CASSPSIGATYADTQYF	TGTGCCAGCAGCCCGTCCATAGGGGCGACTTATGCAGATACGCAGTATTTT
TRBV14	13	-	-	TRBJ1-2	CASSHSPSGGYTF	TGTGCCAGCAGCCACAGTCCTTCGGGCGGCTACACCTTC
TRBV27	15	-	few	TRBJ1-2	CASRVGWQENYGYTF	TGTGCCAGCAGGGTAGGGTGGCAGGAGAACTATGGCTACACCTTC
TRBV6-2/TRBV6-3	14	-	few	TRBJ1-6	CASSYEEYNSPLHF	TGTGCCAGCAGTTACGAGGAGTATAATTCACCCCTCCACTTT
TRBV5-1	14	-	few	TRBJ1-5	CASSLGRADQPQHF	TGCGCCAGCAGCTTGGGTAGGGCGGATCAGCCCCAGCATTTT
TRBV15	14	-	few	TRBJ2-1	CATSGGRKAGEQFF	TGTGCCACCAGCGGGGGCCGCAAGGCCGGTGAGCAGTTCTTC
TRBV20-1	13	-	-	TRBJ2-7	CSAPTEGGVEQYF	TGCAGTGCCCCAACGGAGGGGGGGGTCGAGCAGTACTTC
TRBV4-3	16	TRBD2	few	TRBJ2-3	CASSPRGTSGGDTQYF	TGCGCCAGCAGCCCGCGGGGAACTAGCGGGGGAGATACGCAGTATTTT
TRBV20-1	16	-	-	TRBJ2-7	CSARGQGWGIFYEQYF	TGCAGTGCTAGGGGGCAGGGTTGGGGTATCTTCTACGAGCAGTACTTC
TRBV7-9	14	TRBD1	-	TRBJ1-5	CASGPGTADQPQHF	TGTGCCAGCGGCCCCGGGACAGCCGATCAGCCCCAGCATTTT
TRBV5-1	11	-	-	TRBJ2-3	CASSLSAKTYF	TGCGCCAGCAGCTTGTCGGCGAAAACGTATTTT
TRBV5-6	16	-	-	TRBJ2-4	CASSLSQGSSKNIQYF	TGTGCCAGCAGTCTCAGCCAGGGTTCGTCCAAAAACATTCAGTACTTC
TRBV20-1	19	TRBD2	once	TRBJ2-1	CSARGRVTSGTTDHNEQFF	TGCAGTGCTAGAGGCCGCGTGACTAGCGGGACGACGGATCACAATGAGCAGTTCTTC
TRBV4-2	14	TRBD2	many	TRBJ2-1	CASSAASGNNEQFF	TGTGCCAGCAGCGCGGCTAGCGGGAACAATGAGCAGTTCTTC
TRBV7-2	13	-	-	TRBJ2-5	CAWSRSLQETQYF	TGTGCCTGGAGTCGGAGTCTCCAAGAGACCCAGTACTTC
TRBV29-1	11	-	-	TRBJ1-2	CSVDTVYGYTF	TGCAGCGTTGATACAGTCTATGGCTACACCTTC
TRBV7-2	14	-	few	TRBJ1-5	CASSLFGSNQPQHF	TGTGCCAGCAGCTTATTCGGCAGCAATCAGCCCCAGCATTTT
TRBV7-2	15	-	-	TRBJ2-3	CASSLFGSGTDTQYF	TGTGCCAGCAGCTTATTTGGTAGCGGCACAGATACGCAGTATTTT
TRBV6-2/TRBV6-3	19	-	-	TRBJ1-2	CASSYSKESWIVANYGYTF	TGTGCCAGCAGTTACTCGAAGGAATCATGGATCGTAGCTAACTATGGCTACACCTTC
TRBV28	15	TRBD1	-	TRBJ2-7	CASSISGTATYEQYF	TGTGCCAGCAGTATCTCAGGGACAGCAACTTACGAGCAGTACTTC
TRBV20-1	15	-	-	TRBJ2-1	CSALETRGLNNEQFF	TGCAGTGCTTTAGAGACCCGGGGGCTAAACAATGAGCAGTTCTTC
TRBV12-3/TRBV12-4	15	-	-	TRBJ1-5	CASSPSGRQNQPQHF	TGTGCCAGCAGTCCCTCCGGACGGCAGAATCAGCCCCAGCATTTT
TRBV3-1	16	-	few	TRBJ2-7	CASSQDSRASSYEQYF	TGTGCCAGCAGCCAAGATTCGCGGGCCAGCTCCTACGAGCAGTACTTC
TRBV20-1	14	TRBD1	few	TRBJ2-7	CSARRTGDYYEQYF	TGCAGTGCTAGAAGGACAGGGGATTACTACGAGCAGTACTTC
TRBV27	17	-	-	TRBJ2-1	CASSLTTRTGGHNEQFF	TGTGCCAGCAGTTTAACAACTCGGACGGGGGGCCACAATGAGCAGTTCTTC
TRBV27	13	-	few	TRBJ2-3	CASSQSPPDTQYF	TGTGCCAGCAGCCAATCCCCCCCAGATACGCAGTATTTT
TRBV7-2	17	TRBD1	few	TRBJ1-4	CASSSQGQPATNEKLFF	TGTGCCAGCAGCTCCCAGGGACAGCCTGCAACTAATGAAAAACTGTTTTTT
TRBV29-1	14	TRBD2	-	TRBJ2-3	CSVLAGWATDTQYF	TGCAGCGTTTTAGCGGGGTGGGCCACAGATACGCAGTATTTT
TRBV4-1	17	-	-	TRBJ2-5	CASSVQGGTEFQETQYF	TGCGCCAGCAGCGTTCAGGGGGGGACAGAGTTCCAAGAGACCCAGTACTTC
TRBV7-2	16	TRBD1	-	TRBJ2-7	CASSLRPGQGRGEQYF	TGTGCCAGCAGCTTAAGACCGGGACAGGGGCGGGGTGAGCAGTACTTC
TRBV20-1	15	TRBD1	few	TRBJ1-4	CSARTPGQGAEKLFF	TGCAGTGCTAGGACACCGGGACAGGGGGCTGAAAAACTGTTTTTT
TRBV7-2	15	-	many	TRBJ2-3	CAILKGSAGVDTQYF	TGTGCCATCCTGAAGGGGTCGGCGGGTGTTGATACGCAGTATTTT
TRBV9	18	-	few	TRBJ1-6	CASSGQGGMSSYNSPLHF	TGTGCCAGCAGCGGGCAGGGCGGGATGAGCTCCTATAATTCACCCCTCCACTTT
TRBV12-3/TRBV12-4	15	TRBD2	few	TRBJ2-7	CASSKRGALSYEQYF	TGTGCCAGCAGCAAGCGGGGGGCCTTATCCTACGAGCAGTACTTC
TRBV29-1	12	TRBD1	many	TRBJ2-1	CSVGTGLNEQFF	TGCAGCGTTGGGACAGGGCTCAATGAGCAGTTCTTC
TRBV25-1	12	-	many	TRBJ2-5	CASSELGETQYF	TGTGCCAGCAGTGAGTTGGGGGAGACCCAGTACTTC
TRBV25-1	14	TRBD2	-	TRBJ2-5	CASTVAGDSTTRYF	TGTGCCAGCACGGTAGCGGGGGACTCAACGACCCGGTACTTC
TRBV15	15	-	many	TRBJ2-3	CATSRAMEGADTQYF	TGTGCCACCAGCAGAGCAATGGAGGGGGCAGATACGCAGTATTTT
TRBV19	15	-	-	TRBJ1-1	CASSIVPGVNTEAFF	TGTGCCAGTAGTATAGTCCCAGGGGTGAACACTGAAGCTTTCTTT
TRBV7-9	14	TRBD2	-	TRBJ2-1	CASNLAGVGDEQFF	TGTGCCAGCAACCTAGCGGGGGTTGGGGATGAGCAGTTCTTC